This passage covers 28 T cell receptor beta chains from one sample sequenced in a study of tissue T cells after allogeneic stem cell transplantation. Time point here: mouse harvest day 14 after allogeneic transplant. The graft held 10^6 splenic CD5+ T cells and 10^7 T-cell-depleted bone marrow cells. Using immunoSEQ multiplex PCR, the repertoire was profiled, and TCRdb retains in-frame clones only, with some absent. The sample contains several thousand clones, roughly 34% of which appear only once. Material for sequencing was skin. Source of these receptors: a female BALB/c mouse given C57BL/6 T cells with graft-versus-host disease after an allogeneic hematopoietic cell transplant.

To note about this clone: Gene names and germline match the mouse. The read finishes 1 residue shy of the CDR3 end, and the germline J gene is used to complete it. The chain has TRBV12-2 and TRBJ2-7, with 7 bases that match TRBD2. The CDR3 has 13 residues. Looked up from germline, CDR1 is SGHLS and CDR2 is HYDKME. Germline trimming cut 1 base from V and 3 bases from J; bases unmatched to any gene: 2. Partial CDR3 DNA: TGTGCCAGCTCTCTTACTGGGGTCTATGAACAGTAC. Translating gives CASSLTGVYEQY. The whole CDR3 protein is CASSLTGVYEQYF.

This clone came up a few times. Mouse gene names apply. CDR3 bases read: TGTGCCAGCCCTCGACAGGGATCCAACGAAAGATTATTT. As protein: CASPRQGSNERLF. The whole CDR3 sequence is CASPRQGSNERLFF. This sequence joins TRBV19 and TRBJ1-4; 7 bases match TRBD1. The read halts 1 residue ahead of the CDR3 end, with the missing end drawn from the germline J gene. Germline assignment: CDR1 FNHDT and CDR2 SITEND (reference sequence). The CDR3 totals 14 residues. Trimming cost V 7 bases and J 2 bases; bases outside gene matches: 5. The whole variable domain, remainder taken from reference TRBV19 and TRBJ1-4, is GGIITQTPKFLIGQEGQKLTLKCQQNFNHDTMYWYRQDSGKGLRLIYYSITENDLQKGDLSEGYDASREKKSSFSLTVTSAQKNEMAVFLCASPRQGSNERLFFGHGTKLSVL.

In its sample, this clone was seen a few times. Any gene name here is a mouse gene name. Sequencing ends 1 residue short of the CDR3 end; the germline J gene provides the rest. The V gene is TRBV24, the J gene TRBJ2-1; the match to TRBD2 covers 8 bases. CDR1 is KGHTA, CDR2 FRNEEI, per germline. This CDR3 has 15 amino acids. Trimming removed 1 base from V and 1 base from J; junction bases left unmatched: 0. The chain's CDR3 is CASSLSGGNYAEQFF. The covered CDR3 bases are TGTGCCAGCAGTCTGTCTGGGGGGAACTATGCTGAGCAGTTC.

About this clone itself: Mouse gene names apply. The read terminates 1 residue before the CDR3 end, so the remaining end is supplied by the germline J gene. The chain joins TRBV29 to TRBJ2-2, with D perhaps matching TRBD1 (6 bases). CDR3 length: 15 residues. Trimming took off 3 bases at V and 3 bases at J, with 11 bases between the two ends. Germline values: CDR1 MSHET, CDR2 SYDVDS. CDR3 region: CASSFGRGHTGQLYF. The CDR3 bases that were read are TGTGCTAGCAGTTTTGGCAGGGGTCACACCGGGCAGCTCTAC.

A note on this clone: These gene names are mouse names. The DNA ends 1 residue before the CDR3 does, and the rest of the CDR3 is filled in from the germline J gene. This rearrangement joins TRBV15 to TRBJ2-3; 12 bases are a match to TRBD1. CDR1 is SGHND and CDR2 is FRSKSL in the germline V gene. The CDR3 extends over 14 amino acids. J lost 6 bases, V lost 4 bases, and 2 bases had no gene match. The CDR3 DNA, read in part, is TGTGCCAGCAGTTGGGACAGGGGGCGGGAAACGCTGTAT. Its protein product is CASSWDRGRETLY. The entire CDR3 reads CASSWDRGRETLYF. Using reference TRBV15 and TRBJ2-3 for the parts outside the CDR3, the full variable domain is DAGVTQTPRHEVAEKGQTIILKCEPVSGHNDLFWYRQTKIQGLELLSYFRSKSLMEDGGAFKDRFKAEMLNSSFSTLKIQPTEPKDSAVYLCASSWDRGRETLYFGSGTRLTVL.

On this clone: Genes and germline come from the mouse. The part of the CDR3 DNA that was read is TGTGCCAGCAGTCTGTCACAGAGTGCAGAAACGCTGTAT. It specifies CASSLSQSAETLY. The complete CDR3 reads CASSLSQSAETLYF. The chain carries TRBV26 and TRBJ2-3; no reliable D call. The read terminates 1 residue before the CDR3 end, so the remaining end is supplied by the germline J gene. Looked up from germline, CDR1 is KGHPV and CDR2 is FQNQEV (reference sequence). This CDR3 has 14 residues. Trimming removed 0 bases at V and 0 bases at J, with 4 bases between.

The sample holds a few counts of this clone. Gene names refer to mouse genes. Read sequence stops 1 residue before the CDR3 end, and the germline J gene provides the missing end. The chain recombines TRBV23 with TRBJ2-2; whether TRBD1, the table's D call, matches the DNA was not checked. The length of the CDR3 is 14 residues. CDR1 KGHTA and CDR2 FQNQQP come from the germline V gene. This CDR3 reads CSSSQGQGTGQLYF. The CDR3 bases that were read are TGCTCCAGCAGTCAGGGACAGGGTACCGGGCAGCTCTAC.

This clone showed up just a few times. Gene names denote mouse genes. The observed sequence ends 1 residue before the CDR3 terminus, with the missing tail filled in from the germline J gene. This sequence joins TRBV26 and TRBJ2-1, with 11 bases matching TRBD2. This CDR3 contains 14 residues. With V trimmed by 4 bases and J by 7 bases, 3 bases remained unmatched. In germline, CDR1 is KGHPV, CDR2 FQNQEV (reference sequence). This chain's CDR3 is CASSQWDWGAEQFF. Incomplete CDR3 DNA: TGTGCCAGCAGTCAATGGGACTGGGGGGCTGAGCAGTTC.

Turning to this clone: These gene names are mouse names. The sequence runs out 1 residue before the end of the CDR3; the remainder is reconstructed from the germline J gene. The rearrangement uses TRBV31 and TRBJ2-5; 11 bases fit TRBD2. CDR1 and CDR2 from the germline V gene are GKSSPN and SITVG. V trimming: 3 bases; J trimming: 0 bases; junction bases outside the gene matches: 5. The CDR3 loop spans 16 amino acids. Partial CDR3 DNA: TGTGCCTGGAGCCTCGACTGGGGGGGTAACCAAGACACCCAGTAC. It encodes CAWSLDWGGNQDTQY. The entire CDR3 is CAWSLDWGGNQDTQYF. The full variable domain, rest sourced from reference TRBV31 and TRBJ2-5, is AQTIHQWPVAEIKAVGSPLSLGCTIKGKSSPNLYWYWQATGGTLQQLFYSITVGQVESVVQLNLSASRPKDDQFILSTEKLLLSHSGFYLCAWSLDWGGNQDTQYFGPGTRLLVL.

Points on this clone: Germline and genes here are mouse. The read gets to within 1 residue of the CDR3 end, and the germline J gene fills in the rest. The V gene is TRBV26, the J gene TRBJ2-5, with no clear D. The germline V gene has CDR1 KGHPV and CDR2 FQNQEV (reference sequence). Trimming took off 2 bases at V and 0 bases at J, with 3 bases between the two ends. The CDR3 is 13 residues long. The chain's CDR3 is CASSLINQDTQYF. The CDR3 DNA, read in part, is TGTGCCAGCAGTCTGATTAACCAAGACACCCAGTAC.

Notes on this clone: Gene names and germline match the mouse. Read coverage stops 1 residue before the CDR3 terminus; the germline J gene supplies the remainder. This chain links TRBV26 with TRBJ2-1, with 12 positions matching TRBD2. V was clipped by 4 bases and J by 3 bases; unmatched bases: 4. This CDR3 has 16 amino acids. The V gene's germline CDR1 is KGHPV and CDR2 FQNQEV (reference sequence). The chain's CDR3 is CASSPDWGGPYAEQFF. Partial CDR3 DNA: TGTGCCAGCAGTCCGGACTGGGGGGGGCCCTATGCTGAGCAGTTC.

As to this clone: The germline and genes are mouse ones. The CDR3 end lies 1 residue beyond the end of the read and is filled in from the germline J gene. V usage is TRBV13-2 and J usage is TRBJ2-7; 9 bases map to TRBD2. CDR3 size: 15 residues. Trimming removed 0 bases from V and 4 bases from J; junction bases left unmatched: 5. The germline V gene has CDR1 NNHNN and CDR2 SYGAGS (reference sequence). The sequenced part of the CDR3 DNA is TGTGCCAGCGGTGATGCCCGGGACTGGGATTATGAACAGTAC. Encoded protein: CASGDARDWDYEQY. The CDR3 in full is CASGDARDWDYEQYF.

In regard to this clone: Mouse names are used for the genes. From the germline J gene comes the end of the CDR3, since the read stops 1 residue before it. V is TRBV23 and J is TRBJ2-1; TRBD2 is the table's D call and was not checked against the DNA. Per the germline V gene, CDR1 is KGHTA and CDR2 is FQNQQP. This CDR3 is 16 amino acids long. The CDR3 loop is CSSSQLDWGNYAEQFF. CDR3 bases read: TGCTCCAGCAGTCAATTGGACTGGGGGAACTATGCTGAGCAGTTC.

This clone showed up just a few times. Gene and germline names: mouse. Read sequence stops 1 residue before the CDR3 end, and the germline J gene provides the missing end. The V call is TRBV5, the J call TRBJ2-2, with D maybe TRBD1 (5 bases). Trimming removed 0 bases at V and 0 bases at J, with 8 bases between. This CDR3 has 16 residues. CDR1 and CDR2 (germline): LGHNA, YNLKQL (reference sequence). The CDR3 sequence is CASSQETGANTGQLYF. The part of the CDR3 DNA that was read is TGTGCCAGCAGCCAAGAAACAGGAGCAAACACCGGGCAGCTCTAC.

This clone was counted a single time. Gene names follow the mouse nomenclature. The read ends 1 residue shy of where the CDR3 ends; the end is completed using the germline J gene. The rearrangement joins TRBV19 to TRBJ2-7; unclear D gene. The CDR3 totals 15 residues. V was shortened by 0 bases and J by 0 bases, with 10 bases between the two germline ends. Germline CDR1 is FNHDT and CDR2 is SITEND (reference sequence). Incomplete CDR3 DNA: TGTGCCAGCAGTATAGGGACCCCCACCTCCTATGAACAGTAC. This gives the protein CASSIGTPTSYEQY. The CDR3 in its entirety is CASSIGTPTSYEQYF. Together with reference TRBV19 and TRBJ2-7, the CDR3 gives the full variable domain: GGIITQTPKFLIGQEGQKLTLKCQQNFNHDTMYWYRQDSGKGLRLIYYSITENDLQKGDLSEGYDASREKKSSFSLTVTSAQKNEMAVFLCASSIGTPTSYEQYFGPGTRLTVL.

This clone has just a few counts. Mouse gene names and germline throughout. The DNA ends 1 residue before the CDR3 does, and the rest of the CDR3 is filled in from the germline J gene. The chain links TRBV26 to TRBJ1-2; D possibly corresponds to TRBD1 (5 bases). CDR3 length equals 14 residues. Germline CDR1 reads KGHPV; CDR2 reads FQNQEV (reference sequence). Trimming cost V 1 base and J 4 bases, with 10 bases left between them. The CDR3 DNA, read in part, is TGTGCCAGCAGTCTGTTGGTCAGGGTCTCCGACTACACC. It codes for CASSLLVRVSDYT. The full CDR3 reads CASSLLVRVSDYTF.

A remark on this clone: The gene names here belong to mouse. The part of the CDR3 DNA that was read is TGTGCCAGCTCTCTTGGGGGACAGAGCTCCTATGAACAGTAC. This gives the protein CASSLGGQSSYEQY. In full, the CDR3 is CASSLGGQSSYEQYF. The genes are TRBV12-2 and TRBJ2-7; tentative D call: TRBD1 (7 bases). The read comes to an end 1 residue before the CDR3 does, leaving the germline J gene to fill in the end. Trimming stripped 1 base from V and 0 bases from J, with 12 bases between. CDR3 length: 15 amino acids. Germline V lookup: CDR1 SGHLS, CDR2 HYDKME.

This clone was found a few times. Germline and genes here are mouse. Coverage ceases 1 residue before the CDR3 finishes, and the germline J gene fills in the end. The chain couples TRBV26 to TRBJ2-4; unclear D gene. The germline V gene has CDR1 KGHPV and CDR2 FQNQEV (reference sequence). V lost 6 bases and J lost 2, with 6 bases in between. The CDR3 extends over 12 amino acids. The CDR3 region is CASSHIQNTLYF. The CDR3 bases that were read are TGTGCCAGCAGCCACATTCAAAACACCTTGTAC.

In the case of this clone: Genes and germline are mouse. The CDR3 bases that were read are TGTGCAAGCAGCTTAACTGGGGGGGCGGACACCTTGTAC. This gives the protein CASSLTGGADTLY. The complete CDR3 sequence is CASSLTGGADTLYF. The chain carries TRBV16 and TRBJ2-4; 11 bases align to TRBD2. Sequencing ends 1 residue short of the CDR3 end; the germline J gene provides the rest. With V trimmed by 2 bases and J by 7 bases, 2 bases remained unmatched. The CDR3 is 14 amino acids. In germline, CDR1 is SGHSA, CDR2 FRNQAP.

To note about this clone: The gene symbols are mouse symbols. The read falls 1 residue short of the CDR3 end, and the missing part is taken from the germline J gene. The gene calls are TRBV26 and TRBJ1-1, with TRBD1 matching 7 bases. V lost 2 bases and J lost 8; bases outside the gene matches: 2. The CDR3 is 12 residues long. Germline lookup yields CDR1 KGHPV and CDR2 FQNQEV (reference sequence). CDR3 amino acids: CASSLDRDEVFF. Incomplete CDR3 DNA: TGTGCCAGCAGTCTGGACAGGGACGAAGTCTTC.

Only a few counts were recorded for this clone. Gene names are the mouse ones. Coverage ceases 1 residue before the CDR3 finishes, and the germline J gene fills in the end. This rearrangement joins TRBV31 to TRBJ1-3; possible D gene TRBD1, 6 bases. The CDR3 has 14 amino acids. Per the germline V gene, CDR1 is GKSSPN and CDR2 is SITVG. The ends were cut back, 3 bases at V and 2 bases at J, with 11 bases in the middle. The DNA read from the CDR3 is TGTGCCTGGAGGACACAGGGAACTGGAAATACGCTCTAT. Protein: CAWRTQGTGNTLY. The whole CDR3 protein is CAWRTQGTGNTLYF.

This clone was recorded a few times. Mouse gene names and germline throughout. From the germline J gene comes the end of the CDR3, since the read stops 1 residue before it. The chain couples TRBV26 to TRBJ2-1, with 12 bases matching TRBD2. CDR3 length equals 14 residues. In germline, CDR1 is KGHPV, CDR2 FQNQEV (reference sequence). Trimming at V came to 4 bases and at J to 7 bases, leaving 2 bases not matched to a gene. CDR3 DNA, as far as it was read: TGTGCCAGCAGTCGGGACTGGGGGGACGCTGAGCAGTTC. This sequence encodes CASSRDWGDAEQF. Given in full, the CDR3 is CASSRDWGDAEQFF.

About this clone itself: Gene names and germline match the mouse. The read comes to an end 1 residue before the CDR3 does, leaving the germline J gene to fill in the end. This chain connects TRBV2 to TRBJ2-7; possible D gene TRBD2, 7 bases. CDR1 is LGHNA, CDR2 YSYQKL, per germline. Trimming pared 0 bases from V and 7 bases from J, leaving 10 bases between. The CDR3 runs to 13 residues. CDR3 DNA, as far as it was read: TGTGCCAGCAGCCAAGACTGGGGGCGGGAACAGTAC. Its protein is CASSQDWGREQY. The whole CDR3 protein reads CASSQDWGREQYF.

In its sample, this clone ranks as medium-sized. A junction end diverges from the germline sequence, so it may reflect a read error. Each gene name is a mouse one. The read is 1 residue too short to cover the CDR3 end, so that end is filled in from the germline J gene. The chain uses TRBV26 and TRBJ1-4; 12 nucleotides agree with TRBD1. CDR3 length: 16 amino acids. Germline loops: CDR1 KGHPV, CDR2 FQNQEV (reference sequence). The chain's CDR3 is CASSLSGTGGSERLFF. CDR3 DNA, as far as it was read: TGTGCCAGCAGCCTGTCCGGGACAGGGGGCAGCGAAAGATTATTT.

In regard to this clone: The gene symbols are mouse symbols. The CDR3 is cut off 1 residue early in the read; its end comes from the germline J gene. The rearrangement uses TRBV15 and TRBJ2-1; 7 bases line up with TRBD1. The CDR3 is 16 amino acids. Germline CDR1 and CDR2: SGHND and FRSKSL. The ends lost 1 base at V and 0 bases at J; junction bases unmatched: 3. CDR3 DNA (partial): TGTGCCAGCAGTTTAGGGGGACAGTATAACTATGCTGAGCAGTTC. Amino acids: CASSLGGQYNYAEQF. In full, the CDR3 is CASSLGGQYNYAEQFF.

This clone was seen only a few times. These gene names are mouse names. The sequence runs out 1 residue before the end of the CDR3; the remainder is reconstructed from the germline J gene. The rearrangement uses TRBV24 and TRBJ2-4; 11 bases map to TRBD2. Trimming took 2 bases from V and 0 from J; bases not matched to a gene: 4. Germline V gives CDR1 KGHTA, CDR2 FRNEEI. This CDR3 is built from 17 residues. This CDR3 is CASSLGTGGRSQNTLYF. The covered CDR3 bases are TGTGCCAGCAGTCTGGGGACTGGGGGCCGAAGTCAAAACACCTTGTAC.

Comment on this clone: Germline and genes here are mouse. The read terminates 1 residue ahead of where the CDR3 ends, so the germline J gene completes it. The chain uses TRBV26 and TRBJ1-6, with a tentative D call TRBD1 (5 bases). TRBJ1-6 counts as an open reading frame of uncertain function. Germline V CDR1 and CDR2: KGHPV, FQNQEV (reference sequence). V was trimmed by 4 bases and J by 3 bases, leaving 7 bases between them. The CDR3 runs to 14 residues. The DNA read from the CDR3 is TGTGCCAGCAGTCGAGACAGCTATAATTCGCCCCTCTAC. It specifies CASSRDSYNSPLY. The full CDR3 reads CASSRDSYNSPLYF.

The table lists this clone with a few counts. Gene names and germline match the mouse. Read coverage stops 1 residue before the CDR3 terminus; the germline J gene supplies the remainder. The chain has TRBV26 and TRBJ2-1; 8 bases agree with TRBD1. Trimming at V came to 6 bases and at J to 3 bases, leaving 7 bases not matched to a gene. Germline CDR1 reads KGHPV; CDR2 reads FQNQEV (reference sequence). The CDR3 has 15 amino acids. Partial CDR3 DNA: TGTGCCAGCAGCCCCCGGGACAGGATCTATGCTGAGCAGTTC. Its translation is CASSPRDRIYAEQF. The full CDR3 is CASSPRDRIYAEQFF.